The entry that follows covers one T cell receptor (beta chain) sequence. Its antigen is unknown. The V gene's germline CDR1 is SGHNT and CDR2 YYREEE (reference sequence). The V and J ends lost 2 bases and 2 bases, in that order; junction bases with no gene match: 10. The CDR3 has 18 residues. This record belongs to a study of cytotoxic CD8 clonotypes in ibrutinib-treated CLL. Study-wide background: For this cohort, patients were some eleven relapsed/refractory and approximately 15 treatment-naive, while some 17 were IGHV unmutated. Per sample, productive templates averaged nearly 260,000 and productive rearrangements averaged around 94,000. Study-level points and caveats: Sustained-remission and progressing patients were not sampled at matched times.

Assay used: immunoSEQ multiplex PCR; TCRdb lists only in-frame clones, some missing. The sample contains about 68,000 clones, more than 60% of which appear only once. Cryopreserved PBMCs provided about 2 micrograms of genomic DNA for the TCR beta libraries. The receptor comes from a human donor with chronic lymphocytic leukemia. Sequenced here: PBMCs, sampled after 12 months of ibrutinib treatment. The chain recombines TRBV5-4 with TRBJ2-3; 11 bases are a match to TRBD2. This CDR3 reads CASSFRSTSGGSTDTQYF. The CDR3 DNA is TGTGCCAGCAGCTTCCGCAGCACTAGCGGGGGATCCACAGATACGCAGTATTTT. The entire variable domain, with the rest obtained from reference TRBV5-4 and TRBJ2-3, is as follows: ETGVTQSPTHLIKTRGQQVTLRCSSQSGHNTVSWYQQALGQGPQFIFQYYREEENGRGNFPPRFSGLQFPNYSSELNVNALELDDSALYLCASSFRSTSGGSTDTQYFGPGTRLTVL.